A single sample is the source of the 29 T cell receptor beta chains below, sequenced in a study of neurological immune-mediated disorders (dated by TCRdb to the late 2010s). The protocol used for the library was 5' RACE. Instrument used: Illumina HiSeq 2500. TCRdb handled the public reads itself, with Q25 trimming in fastp and clone calling in MiXCR, and kept productive beta chains. Each CDR3 protein gets just one entry, which takes the most common genes and DNA from the rows behind it. The sample table records tens of thousands of distinct CDR3 sequences; 7% to 8% of these occur just once. In total, the top ten clones hold 4.4% of the sample. The sample comprised PBMCs. Receptor source: a woman aged 40 to 55 in good health.

This clonotype has at least ten counts. In DNA form, the CDR3 reads TGTGCCAGCAGTTTAATCGGGGGCGGCGTACCCCTCCACTTT. Translating it yields CASSLIGGGVPLHF. The rearrangement uses TRBV12-3 or TRBV12-4 and TRBJ1-6; D is possibly TRBD1 (6 bases). This CDR3 has 14 residues. V dropped 2 bases and J dropped 12 bases, with 14 bases sitting between them.

This clonotype has ten or more counts. The gene calls are TRBV9 and TRBJ1-4; the D is unclear. The CDR3 covers 15 residues. V lost 3 bases to trimming and J lost 7 bases, with 16 bases between them. CDR1 is SGDLS, CDR2 YYNGEE, per germline. The CDR3 here is CASSAYRAWGEKLFF. CDR3 DNA: TGTGCCAGCAGCGCTTACCGGGCCTGGGGTGAAAAACTGTTTTTT.

This clonotype came up many times. This chain uses TRBV21-1 with TRBJ2-3; TRBD2 is the table's D call and was not checked against the DNA. TRBV21-1 is a known pseudogene. This CDR3 contains 12 residues. The CDR3 loop reads CATRRVGGGEYF. In DNA form, the CDR3 reads TGTGCCACCCGTCGCGTCGGCGGGGGGGAGTATTTT.

This clonotype was counted at least ten times. The gene calls are TRBV29-1 and TRBJ2-7, with 9 bases fitting TRBD1. The CDR3 has 15 amino acids. Germline CDR1 reads SQVTM; CDR2 reads ANQGSEA. The V segment lost 0 bases and the J segment 4 bases; nucleotides outside the gene matches: 7. The CDR3 coding sequence is TGCAGCGTTGAAGACGCAAACAGGGGGCGTTACGAGCAGTACTTC. Encoded protein: CSVEDANRGRYEQYF.

This clonotype was recorded many times. The genes are TRBV24-1 and TRBJ1-3; no definite D call. The CDR3 extends over 13 amino acids. Germline CDR1 is KGHDR and CDR2 is SFDVKD. V dropped 9 bases and J dropped 0 bases, with 8 bases sitting between them. The CDR3 loop is CATAGDSGNTIYF. CDR3 nucleotide sequence: TGTGCCACCGCAGGAGACTCTGGAAACACCATATATTTT.

The sample holds many counts of this clonotype. The chain carries TRBV20-1 and TRBJ2-7; D is unclear. The CDR3 runs to 12 residues. The ends were cut back, 6 bases at V and 5 bases at J, with 14 bases in the middle. CDR1 DFQATT and CDR2 SNEGSKA come from the germline V gene (reference sequence). CDR3: CSARWEVDEQYF. CDR3 sequence (DNA): TGCAGTGCGAGGTGGGAAGTAGACGAGCAGTACTTC.

This clonotype was detected ten times or more. This chain connects TRBV4-2 to TRBJ2-3, with TRBD2 identical over 11 bases. The V gene end was trimmed by 7 bases and the J gene end by 10 bases; junction bases not matched to a gene: 10. This CDR3 spans 14 amino acids. CDR1 and CDR2 (germline): LGHNA, YNFKEQ. The chain's CDR3 is CASTPGLAVEAQYF. CDR3 DNA sequence: TGTGCCAGCACCCCGGGACTAGCGGTGGAGGCGCAGTATTTT.

This clonotype was seen at least ten times. V and J are TRBV28 and TRBJ2-1; 10 bases are shared with TRBD2. The trim removed 4 bases at V and 8 bases at J, leaving 11 bases unmatched. CDR1 is MDHEN and CDR2 is SYDVKM in the germline V gene. CDR3 length equals 16 residues. CDR3 protein: CASSSPAGGLGDEQFF. CDR3 DNA: TGTGCCAGCAGTTCGCCAGCGGGAGGGCTTGGCGATGAGCAGTTCTTC.

The table lists this clonotype with many counts. V usage is TRBV10-3 and J usage is TRBJ2-1; 11 bases are a match to TRBD2. CDR1 and CDR2 from the germline V gene are ENHRY and SYGVKD. The trim removed 2 bases at V and 5 bases at J, leaving 2 bases unmatched. The CDR3 runs 15 residues. The CDR3, as DNA: TGTGCCATCAGTGAGACTAGCGGGGGCAACAATGAGCAGTTCTTC. It encodes CAISETSGGNNEQFF.

This clonotype has at least ten counts. V and J are TRBV28 and TRBJ2-5; D unresolved. Germline V gene data show CDR1 as MDHEN and CDR2 as SYDVKM. CDR3 length equals 13 residues. Between the trimmed V and J ends, which lost 6 bases and 0 bases, there was a span of 8 bases. Here the CDR3 reads CASSLQHQETQYF. The CDR3 DNA follows: TGTGCCAGCAGCTTACAGCACCAAGAGACCCAGTACTTC.

This clonotype was detected many times. The gene calls are TRBV20-1 and TRBJ1-2, with D tentatively TRBD1 (5 bases). Germline lookup yields CDR1 DFQATT and CDR2 SNEGSKA (reference sequence). Deletions cut 0 bases from V and 7 bases from J, with 21 bases between. The CDR3 loop spans 16 amino acids. The CDR3 spells CSARDQSLAGKGGYTF. CDR3 DNA: TGCAGTGCTAGAGATCAAAGTCTGGCAGGGAAGGGTGGCTACACCTTC.

This clonotype was seen at least ten times. The J gene is TRBJ2-7, the V gene TRBV27, with no clear D. Trimming left V 4 bases short and J 6 bases short, with 7 bases between. From germline, CDR1 is MNHEY and CDR2 SMNVEV (reference sequence). CDR3 length equals 11 residues. DNA of the CDR3: TGTGCCAGCAGTTCCGTACGCGAGCAGTACTTC. This encodes CASSSVREQYF.

This clonotype has a count of ten or more. This sequence joins TRBV7-9 and TRBJ1-1, with D maybe TRBD1 (6 bases). The CDR3 spans 14 residues. The ends were cut back, 4 bases at V and 5 bases at J, with 14 bases in the middle. Germline values: CDR1 SEHNR, CDR2 FQNEAQ (reference sequence). CDR3 in DNA: TGTGCCAGCAGCTCCACGGGAGGGGGGACTGAAGCTTTCTTT. It specifies CASSSTGGGTEAFF.

Remarks on this clonotype: A much larger clone lies a single base off, so this may be a read error. The chain has TRBV6-5 and TRBJ1-2, with 7 bases that match TRBD1. This CDR3 comprises 16 residues. The germline V gene has CDR1 MNHEY and CDR2 SVGAGI. Written as DNA, the CDR3 is TGTGCCAACAGTCACCAAGAACCGGGGACAGCGTATGGCTACACCTTC. Residues: CANSHQEPGTAYGYTF.

This clonotype has a count of ten or more. The chain employs TRBV5-1 and TRBJ1-1; a weak D match, TRBD1 (5 bases). V was shortened by 4 bases and J by 1 base, with 17 bases between the two germline ends. In germline, CDR1 is SGHRS, CDR2 YFSETQ. The length of the CDR3 is 16 residues. Here the CDR3 reads CASSGGSRNKNTEAFF. Written as DNA, the CDR3 is TGCGCCAGCAGCGGGGGGTCGCGTAATAAGAACACTGAAGCTTTCTTT.

This clonotype was found many times. The chain combines TRBV29-1 with TRBJ1-3; 7 bases are shared with TRBD1. The ends lost 6 bases at V and 4 bases at J; junction bases unmatched: 9. Germline lookup yields CDR1 SQVTM and CDR2 ANQGSEA. The CDR3 is 14 amino acids. The CDR3 nucleotides read TGCAGCGTGGATACAGGGGTGACCGGAAACACCATATATTTT. This gives the protein CSVDTGVTGNTIYF.

This clonotype was counted ten times or more. The chain employs TRBV5-5 and TRBJ1-5; D is uncertain. Trimming left V 2 bases short and J 5 bases short, with 8 bases between. CDR1 and CDR2 (germline): SGHKS, YYEKEE (reference sequence). The CDR3 extends over 13 amino acids. CDR3 loop: CASSLGPYQPQHF. In nucleotides, the CDR3 is TGTGCCAGCAGCTTAGGGCCTTATCAGCCCCAGCATTTT.

The table lists this clonotype with many counts. The chain links TRBV5-1 to TRBJ1-5; tentatively, D is TRBD1 (5 bases). Germline CDR1 is SGHRS and CDR2 is YFSETQ. Trimming took 4 bases from V and 11 from J, leaving 13 bases between them. CDR3 length: 12 amino acids. For the CDR3, the DNA is TGCGCCAGCAGCCCGAGGGGCTCGTCCCAGCATTTT. It encodes CASSPRGSSQHF. The full variable domain, its missing parts supplied by reference TRBV5-1 and TRBJ1-5, is KAGVTQTPRYLIKTRGQQVTLSCSPISGHRSVSWYQQTPGQGLQFLFEYFSETQRNKGNFPGRFSGRQFSNSRSEMNVSTLELGDSALYLCASSPRGSSQHFGDGTRLSIL.

This clonotype was picked up many times. V and J are TRBV28 and TRBJ2-7; a possible D gene is TRBD1 (6 bases). Germline loops: CDR1 MDHEN, CDR2 SYDVKM. The CDR3 has 14 amino acids. V lost 5 bases, J lost 0 bases, and 11 bases lay in between. CDR3 bases: TGTGCCAGCAGTGAACAGGGAATCTCCTACGAGCAGTACTTC. This encodes CASSEQGISYEQYF.

The table lists this clonotype with many counts. This chain's CDR3 is CASSGGTGGHQETQYF. CDR3 bases: TGTGCCAGCAGCGGGGGGACAGGGGGGCACCAAGAGACCCAGTACTTC. This chain joins TRBV9 and TRBJ2-5, with TRBD1 matching 11 bases. The CDR3 contains 16 residues. Germline values: CDR1 SGDLS, CDR2 YYNGEE. V was pared by 3 bases and J by 0 bases, with 4 bases of the junction left unmatched.

This clonotype appeared many times. The CDR3: CATSTTGLAGVAYEQYF. As DNA, the CDR3 is TGTGCCACCAGCACCACGGGACTAGCGGGAGTTGCCTACGAGCAGTACTTC. This chain connects TRBV15 to TRBJ2-7, with TRBD2 matching 14 bases. J was trimmed by 2 bases and V by 4 bases; bases with no gene match: 7. Germline V gene lookup returns CDR1 LNHNV and CDR2 YYDKDF (reference sequence). The CDR3 covers 17 residues.

The table lists this clonotype with many counts. The genes are TRBV12-3 or TRBV12-4 and TRBJ2-3; 8 bases are shared with TRBD2. This CDR3 is 14 amino acids long. V shed 5 bases and J 5 bases; nucleotides not matched to a gene: 6. The CDR3 here is CASSPGGLGDTQYF. Written as DNA, the CDR3 is TGTGCCAGCAGTCCGGGAGGGCTAGGAGATACGCAGTATTTT.

This rearrangement joins TRBV6-8 to TRBJ1-1, with D possibly TRBD1 on 5 matching bases. The germline V gene has CDR1 MNHGY and CDR2 SAAAGT. This CDR3 has 13 residues. V was clipped by 7 bases and J by 3 bases, with 12 bases between them. The CDR3 region has the DNA TGTGCCAGCACGCGGGGCTTTGACACTGAAGCTTTCTTT. As protein: CASTRGFDTEAFF.

This clonotype has more than one count but fewer than ten. J is TRBJ2-1 and V is TRBV30; D ambiguous. Germline-derived CDR1 and CDR2 are GTSNPN and SVGIG (reference sequence). V was cut by 7 bases and J by 5 bases, with 18 bases left in between. The CDR3 loop spans 14 amino acids. The CDR3 loop reads CAFGRVHLDNEQFF. The CDR3 DNA sequence: TGTGCCTTCGGCCGGGTCCACCTCGACAATGAGCAGTTCTTC.

This clonotype was seen at least ten times. The J gene is TRBJ2-1, the V gene TRBV20-1; no reliable D call. V lost 5 bases and J 6 bases, leaving 8 bases between the germline ends. The CDR3 length is 11 residues. CDR1 is DFQATT, CDR2 SNEGSKA, per germline (reference sequence). The CDR3 protein is CSAPHRNEQFF. CDR3 coding DNA: TGCAGTGCTCCTCACCGCAATGAGCAGTTCTTC.

By proportion, this clonotype is medium-sized (0.01 to 0.1%). CDR3 protein: CASRGSGPEQFF. As DNA, the CDR3 is TGTGCCAGCAGGGGTAGCGGACCGGAGCAGTTCTTC. The chain uses TRBV7-2 and TRBJ2-1; a weak D match, TRBD2 (6 bases). The germline V gene encodes CDR1 SGHTA and CDR2 FQGNSA. The CDR3 totals 12 residues. Between the trimmed V and J ends, which lost 6 bases and 10 bases, there was a span of 13 bases.

The chain is built from TRBV6-5 and TRBJ2-7; 16 nucleotides match TRBD2. J was trimmed by 5 bases and V by 2 bases; bases with no gene match: 0. CDR1 is MNHEY, CDR2 SVGAGI, per germline. The CDR3 extends over 15 amino acids. The chain's CDR3 is CASSYGTSGRDEQYF. The CDR3 DNA sequence: TGTGCCAGCAGTTACGGGACTAGCGGGAGGGACGAGCAGTACTTC.

This clonotype was recorded at least ten times. This chain's CDR3 is CASSPGLVADTQYF. The CDR3 region has the DNA TGTGCCAGCAGTCCCGGACTGGTTGCAGATACGCAGTATTTT. The V and J genes are TRBV27 and TRBJ2-3; D perhaps matches TRBD2 (5 bases). This CDR3 has 14 residues. The ends were cut back, 5 bases at V and 4 bases at J, with 13 bases in the middle. Germline values: CDR1 MNHEY, CDR2 SMNVEV (reference sequence).

This clonotype was detected ten times or more. This chain uses TRBV15 with TRBJ2-5, with 8 bases that match TRBD2. The CDR3 spans 14 residues. Germline CDR1 is LNHNV and CDR2 is YYDKDF (reference sequence). Trimming took 5 bases from V and 4 from J; bases not matched to a gene: 6. CDR3 coding DNA: TGTGCCACCAGCTCCGGACTAGCCCCAGAGACCCAGTACTTC. Its protein is CATSSGLAPETQYF.